This T cell receptor beta chain was retrieved from a study of blood T cell repertoires in COVID-19. Sequenced by immunoSEQ multiplex PCR; TCRdb stores in-frame clones only, minus some. The sample has approximately 150,000 clones, 80% to 90% seen once. V lost 8 bases and J lost 5, with 15 bases in between. CDR1 is WNHNN, CDR2 SYGVQD, per germline (reference sequence). The CDR3 extends over 13 amino acids. Participants were aged roughly 18 to 89 years from about two dozen US areas. Clinical history as reported by participants underpinned cohort assignment. Resolution of symptoms, clearance, or two negative PCRs was present in recovered Cohort 3 donors.

Sequencing was done on a sample of PBMCs or T cells enriched from blood (not recorded which). This TCR derives from a man aged 55 to 70 who had recovered from COVID-19. The chain joins TRBV10-1 to TRBJ2-5, with TRBD2 as a possible D gene (7 bases). CDR3 coding DNA: TGCGCCAGCGCTCGGGGGGCAGGTGAGACCCAGTACTTC. It encodes CASARGAGETQYF.